This T cell receptor beta chain was identified in a study of T cells in Graves' hyperthyroidism and ophthalmopathy. Study observations and caveats: A median around 6 months before onset, the model predicted ophthalmopathy.

This clonotype was recorded a few times. The antigen remains unidentified. Investigators excluded patients with uncontrolled infection, other autoimmune disease, pregnancy or lactation. It was less than 13 ml of fresh peripheral blood that supplied the PBMCs. CDR1 SEHNR and CDR2 FQNEAQ come from the germline V gene (reference sequence). V shed 5 bases and J 1 base; nucleotides not matched to a gene: 17. This CDR3 is built from 18 residues. TCR beta CDR3 region amplification was performed from RNA transcripts. During a first-round RT-PCR of the TCR CDR3, the HTBI primer set was used. Each CDR3 protein gets one entry after TCRdb re-called the multiplex PCR reads with MiXCR. The sample holds about 560,000 distinct CDR3 sequences, around 17% seen once.

The specimen sequenced was blood. This clonotype was sampled from a woman aged 18-29 years with Graves' hyperthyroidism. V gene TRBV7-9 combines with J gene TRBJ2-7, with 7 bases fitting TRBD1. In DNA form, the CDR3 reads TGTGCCAGCAGCACTACTACCAAGGGACAGCTCAGTTCCTACGAGCAGTACTTC. The encoded protein is CASSTTTKGQLSSYEQYF.